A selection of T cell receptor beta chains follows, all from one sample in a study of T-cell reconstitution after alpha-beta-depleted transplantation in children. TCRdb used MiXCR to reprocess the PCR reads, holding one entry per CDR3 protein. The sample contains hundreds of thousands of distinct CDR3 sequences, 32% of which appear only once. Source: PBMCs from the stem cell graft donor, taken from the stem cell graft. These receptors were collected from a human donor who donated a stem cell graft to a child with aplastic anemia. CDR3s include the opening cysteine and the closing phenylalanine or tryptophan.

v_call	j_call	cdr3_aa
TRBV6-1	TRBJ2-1	CASSISETSGRSSYNEQFF
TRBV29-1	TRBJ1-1	CSVIQGFALNTEAFF
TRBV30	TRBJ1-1	CAWSVGQGATEAFF
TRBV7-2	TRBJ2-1	CASSSSLGGQFF
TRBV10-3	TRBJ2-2	CAISVTSDTGELFF
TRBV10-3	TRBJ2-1	CAIRTPGQGLDNEQFF
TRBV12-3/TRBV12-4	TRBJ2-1	CASSFRASGSFGTDSGQFF
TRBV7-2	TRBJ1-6	CASSLNRGSSPLHF
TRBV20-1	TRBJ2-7	CSAWTSGSTEQYF
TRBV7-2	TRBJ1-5	CASSLAASQNQPQHF
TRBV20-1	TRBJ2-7	CSARDRWRTGDHYEQYF
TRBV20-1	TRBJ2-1	CSAPWLSRGTNEQFF
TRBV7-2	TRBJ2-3	CASSYRLAGGTDTQYF
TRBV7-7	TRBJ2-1	CASSLGLAGGYEQFF
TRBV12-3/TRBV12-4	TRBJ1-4	CASSSSGEKLFF
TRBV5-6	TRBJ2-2	CASSLGIRTVTGELFF
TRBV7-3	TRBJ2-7	CASSLSGRLASYEQYF
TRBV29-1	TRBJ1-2	CSVEHSDRGNYGYTF
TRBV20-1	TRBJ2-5	CSAPGLAGGLQETQYF
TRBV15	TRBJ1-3	CATSRETRTTGNTIYF
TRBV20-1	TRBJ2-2	CSAYSNTGELFF
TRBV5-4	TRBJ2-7	CASSSRARTGSNEQYF
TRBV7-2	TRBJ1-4	CASSRGLAGEVFF
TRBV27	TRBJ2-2	CASSLKPGELFF
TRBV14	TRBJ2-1	CASSQGRTSGIHEQFF
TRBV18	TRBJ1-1	CASSPLQQLEAFF
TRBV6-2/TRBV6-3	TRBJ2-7	CASSPASYEQYF
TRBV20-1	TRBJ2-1	CSATEQGQGAWNEQFF
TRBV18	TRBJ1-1	CASSQNSGTMITEAFF
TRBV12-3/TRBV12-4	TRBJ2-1	CASSLGAGVRVEQFF
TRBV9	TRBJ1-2	CASSVGSNYGYTF
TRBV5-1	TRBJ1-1	CASSLNPLGQVNTEAFF
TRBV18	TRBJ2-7	CASSPPSGTSYEQYF
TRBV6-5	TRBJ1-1	CASSYLLVGLKNTEAFF
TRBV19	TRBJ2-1	CASSIVGPSSYNEQFF
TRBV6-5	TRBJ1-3	CASSSGTGVYTIYF
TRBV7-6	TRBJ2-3	CASSLAGGRADTQYF
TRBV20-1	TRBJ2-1	CSASPGSSYNERFF
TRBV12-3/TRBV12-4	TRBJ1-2	CASSLGQGAGGYTF
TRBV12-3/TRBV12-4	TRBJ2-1	CASSPRTSRFYEQFF
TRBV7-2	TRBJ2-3	CASKLAGGTDTQYF
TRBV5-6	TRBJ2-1	CASSSPTGDPFF
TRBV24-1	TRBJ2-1	CATSATGGSRLLREQFF
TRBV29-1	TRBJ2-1	CSVDKGNEQFF
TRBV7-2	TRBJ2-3	CASSEQSFTDTQYF
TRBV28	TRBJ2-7	CASSRGPQVDEQYF
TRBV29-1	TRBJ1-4	CSVGGGSEKLFF
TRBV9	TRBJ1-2	CASSVGQLANYGYTF
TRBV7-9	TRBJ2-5	CASSLEGPGPSETQYF
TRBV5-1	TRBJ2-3	CASSTGLAGEIDTQYF
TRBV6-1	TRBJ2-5	CASSDPVVAGRVKETQYF
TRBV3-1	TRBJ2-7	CASSWGQARDEQYF
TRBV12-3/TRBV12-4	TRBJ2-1	CASHPTSYNEQFF